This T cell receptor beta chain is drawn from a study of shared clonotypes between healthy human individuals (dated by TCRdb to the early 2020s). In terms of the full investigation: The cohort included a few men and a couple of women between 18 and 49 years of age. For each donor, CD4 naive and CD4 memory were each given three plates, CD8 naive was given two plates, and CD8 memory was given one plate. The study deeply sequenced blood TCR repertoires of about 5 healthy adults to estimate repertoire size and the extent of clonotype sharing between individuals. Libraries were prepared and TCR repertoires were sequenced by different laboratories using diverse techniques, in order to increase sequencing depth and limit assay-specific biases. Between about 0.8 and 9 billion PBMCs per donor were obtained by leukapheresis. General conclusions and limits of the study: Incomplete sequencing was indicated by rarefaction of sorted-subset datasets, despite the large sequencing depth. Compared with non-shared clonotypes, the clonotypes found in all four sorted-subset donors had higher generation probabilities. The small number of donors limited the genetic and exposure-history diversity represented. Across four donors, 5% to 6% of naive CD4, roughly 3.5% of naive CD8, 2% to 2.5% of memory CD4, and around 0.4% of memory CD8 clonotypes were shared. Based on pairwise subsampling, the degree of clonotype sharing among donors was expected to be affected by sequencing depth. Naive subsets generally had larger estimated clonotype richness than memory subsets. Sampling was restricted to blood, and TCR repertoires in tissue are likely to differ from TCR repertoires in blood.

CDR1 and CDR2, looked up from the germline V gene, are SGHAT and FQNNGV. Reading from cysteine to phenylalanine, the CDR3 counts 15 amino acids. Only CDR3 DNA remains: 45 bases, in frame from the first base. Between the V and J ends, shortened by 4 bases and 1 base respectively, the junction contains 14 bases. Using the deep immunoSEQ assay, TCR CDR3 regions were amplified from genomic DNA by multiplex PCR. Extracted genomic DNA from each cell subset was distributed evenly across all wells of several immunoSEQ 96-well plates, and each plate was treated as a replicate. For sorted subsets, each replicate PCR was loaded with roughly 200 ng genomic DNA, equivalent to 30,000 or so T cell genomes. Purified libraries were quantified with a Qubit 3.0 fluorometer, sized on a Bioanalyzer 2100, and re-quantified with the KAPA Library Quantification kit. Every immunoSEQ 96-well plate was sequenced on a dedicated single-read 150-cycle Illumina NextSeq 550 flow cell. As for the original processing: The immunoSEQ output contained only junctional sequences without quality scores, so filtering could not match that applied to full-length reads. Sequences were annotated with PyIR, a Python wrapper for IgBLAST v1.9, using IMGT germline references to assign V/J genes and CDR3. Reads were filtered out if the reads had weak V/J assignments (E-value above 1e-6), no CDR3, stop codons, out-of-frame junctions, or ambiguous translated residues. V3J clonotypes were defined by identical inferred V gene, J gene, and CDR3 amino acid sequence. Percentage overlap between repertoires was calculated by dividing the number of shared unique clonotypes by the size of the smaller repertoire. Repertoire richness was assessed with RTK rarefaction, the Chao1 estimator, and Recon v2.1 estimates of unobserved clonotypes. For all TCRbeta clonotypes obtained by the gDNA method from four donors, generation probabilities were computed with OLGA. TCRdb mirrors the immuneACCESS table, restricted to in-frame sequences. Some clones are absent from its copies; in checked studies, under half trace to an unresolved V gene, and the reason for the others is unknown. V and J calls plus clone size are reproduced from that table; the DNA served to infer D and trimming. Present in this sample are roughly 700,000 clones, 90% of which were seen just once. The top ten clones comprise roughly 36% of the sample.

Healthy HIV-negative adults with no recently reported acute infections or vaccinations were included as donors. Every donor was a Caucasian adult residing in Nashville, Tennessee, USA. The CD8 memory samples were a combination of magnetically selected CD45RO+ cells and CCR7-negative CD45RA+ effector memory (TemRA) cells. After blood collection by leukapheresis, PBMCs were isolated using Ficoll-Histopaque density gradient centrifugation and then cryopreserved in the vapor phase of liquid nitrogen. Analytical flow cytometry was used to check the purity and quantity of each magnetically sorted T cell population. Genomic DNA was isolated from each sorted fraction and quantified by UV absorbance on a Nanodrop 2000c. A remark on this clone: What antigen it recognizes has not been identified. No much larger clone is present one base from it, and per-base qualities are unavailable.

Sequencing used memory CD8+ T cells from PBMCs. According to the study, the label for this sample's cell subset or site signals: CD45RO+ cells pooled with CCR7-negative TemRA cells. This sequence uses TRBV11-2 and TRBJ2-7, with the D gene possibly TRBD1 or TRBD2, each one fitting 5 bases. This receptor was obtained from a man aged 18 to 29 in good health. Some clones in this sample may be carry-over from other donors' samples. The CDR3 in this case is CASSSSRGASYEQYF. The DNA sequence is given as TGTGCCAGCAGCTCCTCCCGAGGGGCGTCCTACGAGCAGTACTTC.